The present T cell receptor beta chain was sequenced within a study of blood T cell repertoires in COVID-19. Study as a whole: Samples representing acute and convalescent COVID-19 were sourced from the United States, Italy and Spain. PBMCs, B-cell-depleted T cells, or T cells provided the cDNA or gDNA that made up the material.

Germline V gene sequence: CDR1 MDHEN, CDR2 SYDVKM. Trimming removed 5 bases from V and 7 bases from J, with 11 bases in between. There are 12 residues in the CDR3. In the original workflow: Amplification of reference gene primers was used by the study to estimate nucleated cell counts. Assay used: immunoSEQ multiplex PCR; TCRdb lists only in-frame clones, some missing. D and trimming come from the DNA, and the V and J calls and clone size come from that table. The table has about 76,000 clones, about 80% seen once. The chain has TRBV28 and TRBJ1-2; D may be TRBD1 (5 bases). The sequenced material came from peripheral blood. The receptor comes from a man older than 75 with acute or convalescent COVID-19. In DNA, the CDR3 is TGTGCCAGCAGTCTTCAGGGTGGTGGCTACACCTTC. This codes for CASSLQGGGYTF.